These T cell receptor beta chains were read from a single sample in a study of glioma-infiltrating T cells. One entry per CDR3 protein, called by TCRdb with MiXCR from the multiplex PCR reads. Of roughly 200,000 distinct CDR3 sequences in the sample, approximately 30% were seen once. Sequencing was carried out using glioma tissue, nonneoplastic brain tissue, or PBMCs (not recorded which). Receptors originate from a human donor with low-grade glioma or glioblastoma, undergoing nonglioma brain surgery, or in good health (not recorded which). CDR3s include the opening cysteine and the closing phenylalanine or tryptophan. The D gene is left open where the match is weak. A row's size may be missing; if present it is once, few, many or a size class.

clone size: -
D gene: -
J gene: TRBJ1-3
V gene: TRBV6-6
CDR3 DNA: TGTGTTAGCAGTTACTCGTCGGCATTTAGGCAGCCTGGAAACACCATATATTTT
CDR3 protein: CVSSYSSAFRQPGNTIYF

clone size: many
D gene: TRBD1
J gene: TRBJ2-1
V gene: TRBV15
CDR3 DNA: TGTGCCACCAGCACGGGACAGGGGACTGAGCAGTTCTTC
CDR3 protein: CATSTGQGTEQFF

clone size: -
D gene: -
J gene: TRBJ2-7
V gene: TRBV30
CDR3 DNA: TGTGCCTGGAAAACAGGACAGAAATACGAGCAGTACTTC
CDR3 protein: CAWKTGQKYEQYF

clone size: once
D gene: -
J gene: TRBJ2-1
V gene: TRBV9
CDR3 DNA: TGTGCCAGCAGCGTGGGGACCAACTACAATGAGCAGTTCTTC
CDR3 protein: CASSVGTNYNEQFF

clone size: -
D gene: TRBD1
J gene: TRBJ2-3
V gene: TRBV27
CDR3 DNA: TGTGCCAGCAGTTCCAAACCGGGACAGGGCACAGATACGCAGTATTTT
CDR3 protein: CASSSKPGQGTDTQYF

clone size: many
D gene: -
J gene: TRBJ2-1
V gene: TRBV19
CDR3 DNA: TGTGCCAGTAGCTACTTAAGCTCCTACAATGAGCAGTTCTTC
CDR3 protein: CASSYLSSYNEQFF

clone size: many
D gene: -
J gene: TRBJ2-3
V gene: TRBV7-2
CDR3 DNA: TGTGCCAGCAGCTCCTTACCGGACACCAGCACAGATACGCAGTATTTT
CDR3 protein: CASSSLPDTSTDTQYF

clone size: -
D gene: TRBD1
J gene: TRBJ2-1
V gene: TRBV5-1
CDR3 DNA: TGCGCCAGCAGCGGACAGGGCAACAATGAGCAGTTCTTC
CDR3 protein: CASSGQGNNEQFF

clone size: many
D gene: -
J gene: TRBJ1-5
V gene: TRBV7-2
CDR3 DNA: TGTGCCAGCAGCTCCGGGGGTTATAGCAATCAGCCCCAGCATTTT
CDR3 protein: CASSSGGYSNQPQHF

clone size: few
D gene: -
J gene: TRBJ2-5
V gene: TRBV5-1
CDR3 DNA: TGCGCCAGCAGATCCGGGGGACAAGAGACCCAGTACTTC
CDR3 protein: CASRSGGQETQYF

clone size: few
D gene: TRBD2
J gene: TRBJ2-7
V gene: TRBV5-1
CDR3 DNA: TGCGCCAGCAGCTTTGGCGGGACTAGCGCCTCCTACGAGCAGTACTTC
CDR3 protein: CASSFGGTSASYEQYF

clone size: many
D gene: -
J gene: TRBJ2-3
V gene: TRBV5-1
CDR3 DNA: TGCGCCAGCAGCTTGATCCCCACAGATACGCAGTATTTT
CDR3 protein: CASSLIPTDTQYF

clone size: -
D gene: -
J gene: TRBJ1-6
V gene: TRBV5-5
CDR3 DNA: TGTGCCAGCAGCTTGCCAGGGGCCATTTCACACCTCCACTTT
CDR3 protein: CASSLPGAISHLHF

clone size: -
D gene: TRBD1
J gene: TRBJ2-1
V gene: TRBV12-3/TRBV12-4
CDR3 DNA: TGTGCCAGCAGTTCCTACGGGACAGAATACAATGAGCAGTTCTTC
CDR3 protein: CASSSYGTEYNEQFF

clone size: -
D gene: -
J gene: TRBJ2-2
V gene: TRBV29-1
CDR3 DNA: TGCAGCGCTAGTGCCAGCGTGAACACCGGGGAGCTGTTTTTT
CDR3 protein: CSASASVNTGELFF

clone size: many
D gene: TRBD2
J gene: TRBJ2-5
V gene: TRBV10-2
CDR3 DNA: TGCGCCAGCAGTGAGACGGTAGCGGGGGGCCAAGAGACCCAGTACTTC
CDR3 protein: CASSETVAGGQETQYF

clone size: -
D gene: -
J gene: TRBJ1-4
V gene: TRBV19
CDR3 DNA: TGTGCCAGTAGTATAGGACGAGAAAAACTGTTTTTT
CDR3 protein: CASSIGREKLFF

clone size: -
D gene: TRBD1
J gene: TRBJ1-1
V gene: TRBV19
CDR3 DNA: TGTGCCAGTAGTACACGGACAGGGGCGGACACTGAAGCTTTCTTT
CDR3 protein: CASSTRTGADTEAFF

clone size: many
D gene: -
J gene: TRBJ2-3
V gene: TRBV2
CDR3 DNA: TGTGCCAGCAGTACACAGGACTCTAGCACAGATACGCAGTATTTT
CDR3 protein: CASSTQDSSTDTQYF

clone size: many
D gene: TRBD2
J gene: TRBJ2-2
V gene: TRBV28
CDR3 DNA: TGTGCCAGCAGTCGACTAGCGGGAGGGACCGGGGAGCTGTTTTTT
CDR3 protein: CASSRLAGGTGELFF

clone size: -
D gene: -
J gene: TRBJ2-5
V gene: TRBV12-5
CDR3 DNA: TGTGCTAGTGGTTTTGGAATCCGGGACCGCTATCAAGAGACCCAGTACTTC
CDR3 protein: CASGFGIRDRYQETQYF

clone size: many
D gene: -
J gene: TRBJ1-1
V gene: TRBV20-1
CDR3 DNA: TGCAGTGCTATCCGAGGGACAACGAACACTGAAGCTTTCTTT
CDR3 protein: CSAIRGTTNTEAFF

clone size: few
D gene: -
J gene: TRBJ1-2
V gene: TRBV3-1
CDR3 DNA: TGTGCCAGCAGCAGAGAGGGTCGGCTCGGCTACACCTTC
CDR3 protein: CASSREGRLGYTF

clone size: many
D gene: -
J gene: TRBJ1-5
V gene: TRBV12-3/TRBV12-4
CDR3 DNA: TGTGCCAGCAGTTCTCAGTGGCAGCCCCAGCATTTT
CDR3 protein: CASSSQWQPQHF

clone size: many
D gene: TRBD1
J gene: TRBJ1-1
V gene: TRBV5-5
CDR3 DNA: TGTGCCAGCAGCCCTCAGGGGGGGCGGTGGGGCACTGAAGCTTTCTTT
CDR3 protein: CASSPQGGRWGTEAFF

clone size: many
D gene: -
J gene: TRBJ2-6
V gene: TRBV20-1
CDR3 DNA: TGCAGTGCTAGTCCTTCTGGGGCCAACGTCCTGACTTTC
CDR3 protein: CSASPSGANVLTF

clone size: -
D gene: -
J gene: TRBJ1-1
V gene: TRBV4-1
CDR3 DNA: TGCGCCAGCAGCTATCTAACAACGTACACTGAAGCTTTCTTT
CDR3 protein: CASSYLTTYTEAFF

clone size: -
D gene: TRBD2
J gene: TRBJ2-3
V gene: TRBV12-3/TRBV12-4
CDR3 DNA: TGTGCCAGCACCCGTGGACTAGAGGGAAAAGATACGCAGTATTTT
CDR3 protein: CASTRGLEGKDTQYF

clone size: many
D gene: TRBD2
J gene: TRBJ2-3
V gene: TRBV6-5
CDR3 DNA: TGTGCCAGCAGTTACTCTGGACTAGGAGTAGATACGCAGTATTTT
CDR3 protein: CASSYSGLGVDTQYF

clone size: many
D gene: -
J gene: TRBJ2-7
V gene: TRBV20-1
CDR3 DNA: TGCAGTGCCCCGCTAAAGTCCGGACTGCTAACCGAGCAGTACTTC
CDR3 protein: CSAPLKSGLLTEQYF

clone size: many
D gene: TRBD1
J gene: TRBJ2-1
V gene: TRBV6-1
CDR3 DNA: TGTGCCAGCAGTTCCCGGGACAGGGGTTGGAATGAGCAGTTCTTC
CDR3 protein: CASSSRDRGWNEQFF